The clone carrying this T cell receptor beta chain was detected many times. Sequence at one end of the junction differs from germline and may be a read error. Germline V gene lookup returns CDR1 SSHAT and CDR2 FNYEAQ (reference sequence). The CDR3 consists of 13 residues. Regarding time point: patch test 2, 6 weeks after DPC sensitization. The treatment here: therapeutic diphenylcyclopropenone sensitization with weekly scalp DPC. The entry originates in a study of human T cells and chemical hapten exposure. MiXCR, run by TCRdb on the RACE reads, gives a single entry per CDR3 protein. The sample lists 84,000 or so distinct CDR3 sequences; 10% to 13% were seen once.

This specimen was whole blood, taken in connection with sensitization to the hapten diphenylcyclopropenone (DPC). The chain combines TRBV7-7 with TRBJ2-7; the D is unclear. The TCR sequence derives from a woman in her twenties or thirties with alopecia areata. Some clones in this sample may be carry-over from other donors' samples. The CDR3 bases are TGTGCTAGCAGCCCCGGTGTCGGATACGAGCAGTACTTC. Protein product: CASSPGVGYEQYF.